The sequence of this TCR beta chain was determined in a study of CD8 T cells in Susac syndrome. With random hexamers, 0.5 to 1 ug RNA was reverse transcribed. TCRdb re-called the immunoSEQ multiplex PCR reads with MiXCR, one entry per CDR3 protein. The sample shows under 150,000 distinct CDR3 sequences, around 75% of them seen only once. J was trimmed by 5 bases and V by 1 base; bases with no gene match: 4. The CDR3 contains 14 residues. Germline assignment: CDR1 MNHEY and CDR2 SMNVEV (reference sequence). Specimen: CD8+ T cells from PBMCs. This TCR was recovered from a human donor with multiple sclerosis. The rearrangement links TRBV27 to TRBJ2-7; 8 bases align to TRBD2. The CDR3 spells CASSLYSGAHEQYF. In DNA form, the CDR3 reads TGTGCCAGCAGTTTATATAGCGGGGCCCACGAGCAGTACTTC.